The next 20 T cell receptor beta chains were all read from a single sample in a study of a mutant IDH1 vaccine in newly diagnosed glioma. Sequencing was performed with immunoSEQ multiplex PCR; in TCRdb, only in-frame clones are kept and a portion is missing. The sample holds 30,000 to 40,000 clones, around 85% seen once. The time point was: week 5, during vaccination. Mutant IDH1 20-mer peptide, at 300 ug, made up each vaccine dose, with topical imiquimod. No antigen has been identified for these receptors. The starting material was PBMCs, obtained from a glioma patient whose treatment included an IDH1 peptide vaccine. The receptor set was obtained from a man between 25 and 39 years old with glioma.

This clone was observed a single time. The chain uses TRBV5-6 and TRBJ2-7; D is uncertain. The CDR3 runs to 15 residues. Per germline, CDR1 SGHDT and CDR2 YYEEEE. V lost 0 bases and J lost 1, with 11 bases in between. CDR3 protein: CASSLVLTPSYEQYF. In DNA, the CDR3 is TGTGCCAGCAGCTTGGTGCTGACCCCTTCCTACGAGCAGTACTTC. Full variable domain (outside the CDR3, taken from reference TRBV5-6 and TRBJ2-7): DAGVTQSPTHLIKTRGQQVTLRCSPKSGHDTVSWYQQALGQGPQFIFQYYEEEERQRGNFPDRFSGHQFPNYSSELNVNALLLGDSALYLCASSLVLTPSYEQYFGPGTRLTVT.

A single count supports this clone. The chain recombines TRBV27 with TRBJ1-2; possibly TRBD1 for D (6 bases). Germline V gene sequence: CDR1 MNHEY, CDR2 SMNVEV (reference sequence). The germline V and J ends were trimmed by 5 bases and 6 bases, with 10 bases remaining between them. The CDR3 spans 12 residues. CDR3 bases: TGTGCCAGCAGTACAGGGAGCCATGGCTACACCTTC. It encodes CASSTGSHGYTF.

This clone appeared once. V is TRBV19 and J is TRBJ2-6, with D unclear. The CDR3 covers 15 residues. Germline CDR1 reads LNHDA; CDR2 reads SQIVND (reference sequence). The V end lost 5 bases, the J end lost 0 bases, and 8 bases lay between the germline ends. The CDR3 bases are TGTGCCAGTAGTCGCCGGACCTCTGGGGCCAACGTCCTGACTTTC. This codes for CASSRRTSGANVLTF.

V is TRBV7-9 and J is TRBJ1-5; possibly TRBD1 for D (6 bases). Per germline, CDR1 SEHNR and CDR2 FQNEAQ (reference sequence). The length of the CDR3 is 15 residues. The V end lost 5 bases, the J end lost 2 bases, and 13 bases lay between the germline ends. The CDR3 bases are TGTGCCAGCAGCCCCACAGGGTTCGGCAATCAGCCCCAGCATTTT. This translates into CASSPTGFGNQPQHF.

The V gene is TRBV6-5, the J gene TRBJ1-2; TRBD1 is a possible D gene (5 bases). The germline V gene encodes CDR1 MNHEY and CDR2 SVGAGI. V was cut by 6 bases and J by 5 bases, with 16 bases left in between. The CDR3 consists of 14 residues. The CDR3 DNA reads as TGTGCCAGCAGACAGGACGGGGAAGAATATGGCTACACCTTC. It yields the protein CASRQDGEEYGYTF.

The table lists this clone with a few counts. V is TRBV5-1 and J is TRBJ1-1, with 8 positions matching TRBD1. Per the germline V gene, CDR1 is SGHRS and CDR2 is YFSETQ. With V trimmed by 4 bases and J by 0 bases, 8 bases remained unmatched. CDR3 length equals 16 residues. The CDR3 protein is CASSPNTGGLNTEAFF. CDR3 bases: TGCGCCAGCAGCCCCAACACAGGGGGATTGAACACTGAAGCTTTCTTT.

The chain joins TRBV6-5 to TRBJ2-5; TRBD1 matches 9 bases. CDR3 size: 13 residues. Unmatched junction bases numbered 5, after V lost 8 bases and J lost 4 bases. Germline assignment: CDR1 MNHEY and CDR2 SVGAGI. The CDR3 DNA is TGTGCCAGCCGAACAGGGGGCGCAGAGACCCAGTACTTC. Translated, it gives CASRTGGAETQYF.

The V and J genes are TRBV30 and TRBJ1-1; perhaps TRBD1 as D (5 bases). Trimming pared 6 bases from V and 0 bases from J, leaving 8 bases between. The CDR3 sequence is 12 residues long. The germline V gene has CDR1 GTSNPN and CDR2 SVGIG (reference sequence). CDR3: CACTTVNTEAFF. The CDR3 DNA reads TGTGCCTGTACGACAGTGAACACTGAAGCTTTCTTT. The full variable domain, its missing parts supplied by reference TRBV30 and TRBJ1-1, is SQTIHQWPATLVQPVGSPLSLECTVEGTSNPNLYWYRQAAGRGLQLLFYSVGIGQISSEVPQNLSASRPQDRQFILSSKKLLLSDSGFYLCACTTVNTEAFFGQGTRLTVV.

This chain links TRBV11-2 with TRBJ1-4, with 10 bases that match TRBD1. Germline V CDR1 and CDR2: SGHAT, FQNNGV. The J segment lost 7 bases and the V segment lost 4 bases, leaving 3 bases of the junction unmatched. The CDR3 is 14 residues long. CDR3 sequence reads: CASSYRDRGEKLFF. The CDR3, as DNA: TGTGCCAGCAGCTACCGGGACAGGGGTGAAAAACTGTTTTTT.

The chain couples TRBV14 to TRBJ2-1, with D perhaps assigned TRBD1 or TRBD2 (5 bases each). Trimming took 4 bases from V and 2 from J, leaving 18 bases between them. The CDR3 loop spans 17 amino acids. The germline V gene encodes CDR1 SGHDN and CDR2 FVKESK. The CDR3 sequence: CASSRKGVLATYNEQFF. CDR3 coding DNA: TGTGCCAGCAGCCGCAAAGGGGTATTAGCGACCTACAATGAGCAGTTCTTC.

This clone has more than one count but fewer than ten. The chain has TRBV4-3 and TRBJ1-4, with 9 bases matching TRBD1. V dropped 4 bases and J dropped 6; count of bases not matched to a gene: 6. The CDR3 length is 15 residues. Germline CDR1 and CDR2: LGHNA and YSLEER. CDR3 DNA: TGCGCCAGCAGCCCCTGGGACAGGGTTTATGAAAAACTGTTTTTT. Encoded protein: CASSPWDRVYEKLFF.

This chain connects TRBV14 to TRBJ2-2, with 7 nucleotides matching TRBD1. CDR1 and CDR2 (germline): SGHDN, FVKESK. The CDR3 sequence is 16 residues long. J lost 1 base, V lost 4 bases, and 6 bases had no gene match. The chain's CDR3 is CASSLTQGMNTGELFF. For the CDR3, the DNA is TGTGCCAGCAGCCTGACACAGGGGATGAACACCGGGGAGCTGTTTTTT.

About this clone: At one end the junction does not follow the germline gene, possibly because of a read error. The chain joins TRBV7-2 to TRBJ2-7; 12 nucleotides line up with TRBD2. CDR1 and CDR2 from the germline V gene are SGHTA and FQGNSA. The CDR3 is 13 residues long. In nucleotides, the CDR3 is TGTGCCAGCAGCCTAGCGGGGGGGCGCGAGCAGTACTTC. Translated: CASSLAGGREQYF.

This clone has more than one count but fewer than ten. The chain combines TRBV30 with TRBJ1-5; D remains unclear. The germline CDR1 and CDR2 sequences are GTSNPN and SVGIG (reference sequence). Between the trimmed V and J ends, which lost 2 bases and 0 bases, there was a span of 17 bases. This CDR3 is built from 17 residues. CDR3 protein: CAWSSAGNPHSNQPQHF. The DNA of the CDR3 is TGTGCCTGGAGTTCCGCAGGAAACCCCCATAGCAATCAGCCCCAGCATTTT.

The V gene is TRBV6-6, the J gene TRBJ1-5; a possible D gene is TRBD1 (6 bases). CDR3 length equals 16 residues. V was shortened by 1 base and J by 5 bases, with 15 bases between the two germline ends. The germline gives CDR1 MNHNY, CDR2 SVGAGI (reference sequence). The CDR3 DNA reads TGTGCCAGCAGTTACTTTAATAGGGGGTCGGATCAGCCCCAGCATTTT. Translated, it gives CASSYFNRGSDQPQHF.

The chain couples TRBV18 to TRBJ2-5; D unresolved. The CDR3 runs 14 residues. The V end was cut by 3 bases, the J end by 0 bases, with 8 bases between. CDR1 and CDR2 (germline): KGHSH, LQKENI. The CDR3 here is CASSPVRNQETQYF. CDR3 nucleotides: TGTGCCAGCTCACCCGTCCGGAACCAAGAGACCCAGTACTTC.

The CDR3 spells CASSSGQGSTGELFF. Written as DNA, the CDR3 is TGTGCCAGCAGCTCGGGACAGGGGAGCACCGGGGAGCTGTTTTTT. This chain uses TRBV7-9 with TRBJ2-2, with 10 nucleotides matching TRBD1. V gave up 4 bases and J gave up 4 bases; unmatched junction bases: 3. CDR3 length equals 15 residues. Germline loops: CDR1 SEHNR, CDR2 FQNEAQ (reference sequence).

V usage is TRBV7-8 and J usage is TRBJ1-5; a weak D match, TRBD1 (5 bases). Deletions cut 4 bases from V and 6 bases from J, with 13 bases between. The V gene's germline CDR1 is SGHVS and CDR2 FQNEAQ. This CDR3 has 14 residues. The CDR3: CASSWSVGLQPQHF. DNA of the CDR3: TGTGCCAGCAGCTGGTCGGTGGGACTTCAGCCCCAGCATTTT.

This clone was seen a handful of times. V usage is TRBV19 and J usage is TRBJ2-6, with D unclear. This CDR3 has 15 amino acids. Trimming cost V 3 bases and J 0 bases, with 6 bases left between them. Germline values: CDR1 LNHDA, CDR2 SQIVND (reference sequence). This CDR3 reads CASSMRSSGANVLTF. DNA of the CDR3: TGTGCCAGTAGTATGAGGAGCTCTGGGGCCAACGTCCTGACTTTC.

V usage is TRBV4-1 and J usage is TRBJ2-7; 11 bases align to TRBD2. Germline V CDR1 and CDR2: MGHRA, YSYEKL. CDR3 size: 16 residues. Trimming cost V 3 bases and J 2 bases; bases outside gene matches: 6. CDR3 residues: CASSQEGTSGAYEQYF. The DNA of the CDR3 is TGCGCCAGCAGCCAGGAGGGGACTAGCGGCGCCTACGAGCAGTACTTC.